This T cell receptor beta chain was sequenced during a study of T-cell memory formation after mild COVID-19. TCRdb recomputed calls from the 5' RACE reads with MiXCR, one row per CDR3 protein. The table shows approximately 250,000 distinct CDR3 sequences, with around 15% occurring only once. This clonotype has a handful of counts. Antigen specificity is unknown. The study's findings and limits: For contracting clones, CD4+ ones sat mainly in CM and EM, CD8+ in EMRA. That cross-reactive memory joined was suggested by some responding clones appearing in pre-infection memory.

The sample comprised PBMCs or a T cell subset sorted from them (not recorded which). The source of this sequence is a man younger than 30 who had mild COVID-19 (a few samples of this study predate the infection). Cell type and time point are not known.

The CDR3 spells CASSHNRVLTGELFF. The CDR3 bases are TGTGCCAGCAGCCATAACAGGGTGCTCACCGGGGAGCTGTTTTTT. This chain links TRBV7-9 with TRBJ2-2; D might be TRBD1 (6 bases). The CDR3 runs 15 residues. The V gene's germline CDR1 is SEHNR and CDR2 FQNEAQ (reference sequence). Trimming took off 5 bases at V and 4 bases at J, with 14 bases between the two ends. Together with reference TRBV7-9 and TRBJ2-2, the CDR3 gives the full variable domain: DTGVSQNPRHKITKRGQNVTFRCDPISEHNRLYWYRQTLGQGPEFLTYFQNEAQLEKSRLLSDRFSAERPKGSFSTLEIQRTEQGDSAMYLCASSHNRVLTGELFFGEGSRLTVL.